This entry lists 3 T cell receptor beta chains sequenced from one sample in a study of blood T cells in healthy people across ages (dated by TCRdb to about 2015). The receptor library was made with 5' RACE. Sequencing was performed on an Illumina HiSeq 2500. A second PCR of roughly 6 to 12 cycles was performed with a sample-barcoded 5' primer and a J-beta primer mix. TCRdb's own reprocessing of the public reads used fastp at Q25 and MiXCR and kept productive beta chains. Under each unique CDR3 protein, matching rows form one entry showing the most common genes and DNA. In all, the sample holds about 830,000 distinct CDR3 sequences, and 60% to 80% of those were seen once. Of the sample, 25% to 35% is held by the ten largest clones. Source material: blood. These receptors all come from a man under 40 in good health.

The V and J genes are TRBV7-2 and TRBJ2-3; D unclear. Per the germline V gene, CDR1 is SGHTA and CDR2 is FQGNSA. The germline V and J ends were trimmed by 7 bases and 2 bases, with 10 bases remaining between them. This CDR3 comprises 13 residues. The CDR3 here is CASNPLPTDTQYF. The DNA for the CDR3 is TGTGCCAGCAACCCTCTTCCCACAGATACGCAGTATTTT.

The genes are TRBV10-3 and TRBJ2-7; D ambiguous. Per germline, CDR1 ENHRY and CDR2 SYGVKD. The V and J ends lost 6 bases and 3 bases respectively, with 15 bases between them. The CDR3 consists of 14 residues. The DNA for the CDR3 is TGTGCCATCAGCGCTGAAGGCGGCGACTACGAGCAGTACTTC. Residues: CAISAEGGDYEQYF.

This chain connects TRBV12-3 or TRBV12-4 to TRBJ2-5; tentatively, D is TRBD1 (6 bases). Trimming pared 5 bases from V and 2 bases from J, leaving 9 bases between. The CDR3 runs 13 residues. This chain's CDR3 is CASSHGQQETQYF. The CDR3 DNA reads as TGTGCCAGCAGTCACGGACAGCAAGAGACCCAGTACTTC.